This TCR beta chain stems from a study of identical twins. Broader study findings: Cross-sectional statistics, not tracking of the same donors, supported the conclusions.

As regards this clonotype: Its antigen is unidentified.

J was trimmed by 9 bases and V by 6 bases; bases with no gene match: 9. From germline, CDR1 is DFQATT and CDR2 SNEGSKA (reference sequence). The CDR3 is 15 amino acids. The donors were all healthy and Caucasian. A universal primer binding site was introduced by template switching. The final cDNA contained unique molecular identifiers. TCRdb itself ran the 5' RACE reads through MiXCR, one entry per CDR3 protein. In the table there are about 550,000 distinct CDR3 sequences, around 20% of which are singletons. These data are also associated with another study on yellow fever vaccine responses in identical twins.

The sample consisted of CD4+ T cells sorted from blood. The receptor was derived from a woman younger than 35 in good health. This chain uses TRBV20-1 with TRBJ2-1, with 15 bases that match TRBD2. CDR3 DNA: TGCAGTGCCCCACCGGGACTAGCGGGAGGAACTGAGCAGTTCTTC. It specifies CSAPPGLAGGTEQFF.